This entry lists 18 T cell receptor beta chains sequenced from one sample in a study of blood T cell repertoires in COVID-19. Assay: immunoSEQ multiplex PCR; the TCRdb copy retains only in-frame clones and omits some. The repertoire holds around 100,000 clones, 80% to 85% seen once, with 7.9% in the top ten. Sequenced: peripheral blood. These receptors all stem from a man aged 65 to 79 with acute or convalescent COVID-19.

The rearrangement links TRBV28 to TRBJ1-5; 8 bases match TRBD1. This CDR3 has 17 amino acids. With 3 bases clipped from V and 4 bases from J, the junction kept 11 bases outside the gene matches. Germline assignment: CDR1 MDHEN and CDR2 SYDVKM. CDR3 sequence: CASSFFLGTGGNQPQHF. CDR3 sequence (DNA): TGTGCCAGCAGTTTTTTTCTAGGGACAGGAGGAAATCAGCCCCAGCATTTT.

The chain employs TRBV28 and TRBJ1-1; perhaps TRBD1 as D (6 bases). The CDR3 is 15 amino acids. V dropped 3 bases and J dropped 4 bases, with 15 bases sitting between them. Germline CDR1 and CDR2: MDHEN and SYDVKM. CDR3 protein: CASSLKSRGGTEAFF. The CDR3 coding sequence is TGTGCCAGCAGTTTGAAATCCAGGGGTGGCACTGAAGCTTTCTTT.

The J gene is TRBJ1-1, the V gene TRBV10-2; D unclear. CDR3 length: 12 amino acids. Per germline, CDR1 WSHSY and CDR2 SAAADI. The germline V and J ends were trimmed by 3 bases and 3 bases, with 5 bases remaining between them. For the CDR3, the DNA is TGCGCCAGCAGTGATGGCTACACTGAAGCTTTCTTT. Translated: CASSDGYTEAFF.

The chain is built from TRBV5-6 and TRBJ1-1, with a tentative D call TRBD1 (5 bases). The V and J ends lost 0 bases and 0 bases respectively, with 18 bases between them. This CDR3 comprises 18 residues. Germline lookup yields CDR1 SGHDT and CDR2 YYEEEE. The CDR3 DNA reads TGTGCCAGCAGCTTGGCGGGAGGTCAGGGCCAAGTGAACACTGAAGCTTTCTTT. Its translation: CASSLAGGQGQVNTEAFF.

The chain uses TRBV6-4 and TRBJ2-2; 7 bases align to TRBD1. V lost 8 bases to trimming and J lost 6 bases; unmatched junction nucleotides: 6. The CDR3 sequence is 13 residues long. CDR1 is MRHNA, CDR2 SNTAGT, per germline. As DNA, the CDR3 is TGTGCCAGCCGACAGGGTATCGCCGGGGAGCTGTTTTTT. It yields the protein CASRQGIAGELFF.

The chain links TRBV18 to TRBJ2-1; D may be TRBD1 (6 bases). This CDR3 is built from 14 residues. Germline CDR1 is KGHSH and CDR2 is LQKENI. V was clipped by 2 bases and J by 6 bases, with 11 bases between them. The CDR3 bases are TGTGCCAGCTCACCAGAACTAGGGGGCAATGAGCAGTTCTTC. Translated, it gives CASSPELGGNEQFF.

Only a few counts were recorded for this clone. This chain uses TRBV28 with TRBJ1-5; D is possibly TRBD1 (5 bases). The CDR3 extends over 15 amino acids. Germline V gives CDR1 MDHEN, CDR2 SYDVKM. Between the trimmed V and J ends, which lost 3 bases and 6 bases, there was a span of 15 bases. In nucleotides, the CDR3 is TGTGCCAGCAGTTTTGGGAGGGGCGGTCTTCAGCCCCAGCATTTT. The encoded protein is CASSFGRGGLQPQHF.

The chain uses TRBV7-3 and TRBJ2-7; D might be TRBD1 (6 bases). Trimming took 2 bases from V and 7 from J, leaving 12 bases between them. The CDR3 covers 13 residues. In germline, CDR1 is SGHTA, CDR2 FQGTGA. The CDR3 here is CASSLEVRGEQYF. DNA for the CDR3: TGTGCCAGCAGCTTAGAGGTCAGGGGTGAGCAGTACTTC.

The genes are TRBV18 and TRBJ1-1, with 9 bases matching TRBD1. The length of the CDR3 is 14 residues. V lost 0 bases and J lost 6; bases outside the gene matches: 2. CDR1 and CDR2 (germline): KGHSH, LQKENI. CDR3 sequence reads: CASSPPYRGPEAFF. The CDR3 nucleotides read TGTGCCAGCTCACCACCCTACAGGGGGCCTGAAGCTTTCTTT.

The rearrangement uses TRBV6-1 and TRBJ1-2; unclear D gene. The CDR3 contains 13 residues. V gave up 1 base and J gave up 8 bases, with 11 bases separating them. The germline CDR1 and CDR2 sequences are MNHNS and SASEGT. CDR3 in DNA: TGTGCCAGCAGTGAAGTGTCTCGGGGAGGCTACACCTTC. This encodes CASSEVSRGGYTF.

In this sample, this clone turned up once. The chain recombines TRBV27 with TRBJ1-1; 7 bases align to TRBD1. V lost 6 bases and J lost 1; bases outside the gene matches: 2. Per germline, CDR1 MNHEY and CDR2 SMNVEV (reference sequence). This CDR3 has 13 residues. CDR3 amino acids: CASRGQWNTEAFF. CDR3 nucleotides: TGTGCCAGCAGGGGACAGTGGAACACTGAAGCTTTCTTT.

The V gene is TRBV3-1 (or the pseudogene TRBV3-2), the J gene TRBJ2-7, with TRBD1 identical over 11 bases. CDR1 is LGHDT and CDR2 is YNNKEL in the germline V gene (reference sequence). This CDR3 is built from 15 residues. V trimming: 4 bases; J trimming: 5 bases; junction bases outside the gene matches: 7. CDR3 protein: CASSRRTGGRDEQYF. The CDR3 nucleotides read TGTGCCAGCAGCCGAAGGACAGGGGGCAGGGACGAGCAGTACTTC.

This chain joins TRBV5-4 and TRBJ2-1, with 10 bases aligning to TRBD2. The V and J ends lost 2 bases and 3 bases, in that order; junction bases with no gene match: 2. The CDR3 spans 15 residues. The V gene's germline CDR1 is SGHNT and CDR2 YYREEE (reference sequence). The CDR3 sequence is CASSFSGGLYNEQFF. Written as DNA, the CDR3 is TGTGCCAGCAGCTTTAGCGGGGGGCTCTACAATGAGCAGTTCTTC. The complete variable domain, with remaining parts taken from reference TRBV5-4 and TRBJ2-1, reads ETGVTQSPTHLIKTRGQQVTLRCSSQSGHNTVSWYQQALGQGPQFIFQYYREEENGRGNFPPRFSGLQFPNYSSELNVNALELDDSALYLCASSFSGGLYNEQFFGPGTRLTVL.

The chain carries TRBV12-3 or TRBV12-4 and TRBJ1-1, with TRBD1 as a possible D gene (5 bases). The CDR3 runs 13 residues. With 3 bases removed from V and 4 bases from J, the gap between germline ends came to 9 bases. In DNA, the CDR3 is TGTGCCAGCAGTTTGGGCAGGGCCACTGAAGCTTTCTTT. Its translation: CASSLGRATEAFF.

In its sample, this clone was seen a few times. Here the CDR3 reads CASRQGLAGETQYF. Written as DNA, the CDR3 is TGTGCCAGCAGACAGGGACTAGCGGGAGAGACCCAGTACTTC. This chain connects TRBV5-6 to TRBJ2-5; 12 bases are shared with TRBD2. The germline V gene has CDR1 SGHDT and CDR2 YYEEEE. With 5 bases clipped from V and 4 bases from J, the junction kept 3 bases outside the gene matches. This CDR3 has 14 residues. Using reference TRBV5-6 and TRBJ2-5 for the parts outside the CDR3, the full variable domain is DAGVTQSPTHLIKTRGQQVTLRCSPKSGHDTVSWYQQALGQGPQFIFQYYEEEERQRGNFPDRFSGHQFPNYSSELNVNALLLGDSALYLCASRQGLAGETQYFGPGTRLLVL.

The chain has TRBV7-2 and TRBJ2-7; 7 bases line up with TRBD1. Germline lookup yields CDR1 SGHTA and CDR2 FQGNSA. Trimming took 6 bases from V and 3 from J; bases not matched to a gene: 8. The CDR3 runs to 14 residues. Written as DNA, the CDR3 is TGTGCCAGCAGACCTACCGGGACAGACTACGAGCAGTACTTC. Translation gives CASRPTGTDYEQYF.

The chain combines TRBV19 with TRBJ1-1, with D tentatively TRBD1 (6 bases). Per germline, CDR1 LNHDA and CDR2 SQIVND (reference sequence). This CDR3 contains 13 residues. V gave up 6 bases and J gave up 7 bases, with 15 bases separating them. In DNA, the CDR3 is TGTGCCAGTAGGTTGACAGGTGGCCGTGAAGCTTTCTTT. Translation gives CASRLTGGREAFF.

The chain combines TRBV29-1 with TRBJ2-1; 8 nucleotides align to TRBD2. CDR3 length: 14 amino acids. CDR1 SQVTM and CDR2 ANQGSEA come from the germline V gene. V was pared by 7 bases and J by 7 bases, with 12 bases of the junction left unmatched. The CDR3 DNA is TGCAGCGGGGGGAGGAGCGGGAGTGGAAATGAGCAGTTCTTC. This translates into CSGGRSGSGNEQFF.